This T cell receptor (beta chain) was observed in a study of control samples from healthy donors and cancer patients. The CDR3 covers 14 residues. Trimming stripped 5 bases from V and 5 bases from J, with 13 bases between. CDR1 SGHVS and CDR2 FQNEAQ come from the germline V gene. The protocol was immunoSEQ multiplex PCR, while the TCRdb copy is restricted to in-frame clones and leaves out a portion. The sample lists roughly 95,000 clones, roughly 92% occurring once. This receptor was identified in a human donor in good health. The donor label of this sample is uncertain. This sequence joins TRBV7-8 and TRBJ2-1, with D unclear. Sample: blood. The CDR3 loop reads CASSDFDVDNEQFF. CDR3 nucleotide sequence: TGTGCCAGCAGCGATTTTGACGTGGACAATGAGCAGTTCTTC.